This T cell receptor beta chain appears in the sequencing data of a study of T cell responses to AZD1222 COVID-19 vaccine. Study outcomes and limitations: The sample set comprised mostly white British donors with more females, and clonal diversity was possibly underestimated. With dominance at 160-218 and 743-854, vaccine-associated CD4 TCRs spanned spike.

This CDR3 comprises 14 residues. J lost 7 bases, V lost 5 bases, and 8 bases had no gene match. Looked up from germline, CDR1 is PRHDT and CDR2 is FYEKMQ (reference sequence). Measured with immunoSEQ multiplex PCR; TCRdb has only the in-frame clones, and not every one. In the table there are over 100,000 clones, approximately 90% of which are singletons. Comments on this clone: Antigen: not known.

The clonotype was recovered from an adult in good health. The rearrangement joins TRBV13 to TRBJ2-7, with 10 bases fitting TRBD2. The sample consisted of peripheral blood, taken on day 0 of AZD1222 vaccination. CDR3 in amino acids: CASSLPGLAREQYF. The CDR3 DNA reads TGTGCCAGCAGCCTCCCGGGACTAGCGAGGGAGCAGTACTTC.